The 19 T cell receptor beta chains below all came from one sample that was sequenced in a study of chemoradiotherapy in HPV16-positive cancers (dated by TCRdb to the early 2020s). The library was prepared using the immunoSEQ multiplex PCR assay. Drawn from immuneACCESS, this table holds only the in-frame rearrangements with V and J called that TCRdb kept. Clones are partly lost; checked studies trace under half to an unresolved V gene and leave the rest unexplained. The sample table lists about 7,800 clones, around 85% of them with a count of one. 2.5% to 3.5% of the sample is taken by the ten largest. The source was blood, collected from a patient who underwent chemoradiotherapy. These receptors originate from a human donor with HPV-associated anogenital cancer.

The sample holds a few counts of this clone. The chain couples TRBV6-5 to TRBJ1-5, with D uncertain. The CDR3 runs 13 residues. CDR1 and CDR2 (germline): MNHEY, SVGAGI. V lost 4 bases to trimming and J lost 4 bases, with 8 bases between them. The chain's CDR3 is CASSSSKNQPQHF. Written as DNA, the CDR3 is TGTGCCAGCAGTTCCAGCAAAAATCAGCCCCAGCATTTT.

This clone has only one observation. This chain links TRBV6-6 with TRBJ2-3; D is ambiguous. The CDR3 has 16 amino acids. Germline CDR1 and CDR2: MNHNY and SVGAGI (reference sequence). Trimming cost V 2 bases and J 2 bases, with 14 bases left between them. The CDR3 region is CASSYSRQANTDTQYF. The CDR3 DNA follows: TGTGCCAGCAGTTACAGTCGTCAGGCGAACACAGATACGCAGTATTTT.

V is TRBV20-1 and J is TRBJ2-7; D gene unclear. Germline-derived CDR1 and CDR2 are DFQATT and SNEGSKA (reference sequence). This CDR3 spans 11 amino acids. The V end lost 3 bases, the J end lost 4 bases, and 7 bases lay between the germline ends. The DNA for the CDR3 is TGCAGTGCTAGCGTTAAATACGAGCAGTACTTC. As protein: CSASVKYEQYF.

The chain joins TRBV6-6 to TRBJ1-5; D uncertain. The CDR3 contains 14 residues. CDR1 is MNHNY, CDR2 SVGAGI, per germline (reference sequence). V was cut by 7 bases and J by 0 bases, with 10 bases left in between. Here the CDR3 DNA reads TGTGCCAGCACCAAACAAGTTAGCAATCAGCCCCAGCATTTT. This sequence encodes CASTKQVSNQPQHF.

This rearrangement joins TRBV7-2 to TRBJ1-1, with D perhaps TRBD1 (5 bases). In germline, CDR1 is SGHTA, CDR2 FQGNSA. This CDR3 has 14 residues. Trimming pared 5 bases from V and 7 bases from J, leaving 17 bases between. CDR3 sequence reads: CASSPEGRFSEAFF. CDR3 nucleotide sequence: TGTGCCAGCAGCCCAGAGGGGCGTTTCAGTGAAGCTTTCTTT.

The chain carries TRBV19 and TRBJ1-1, with D possibly matching TRBD1 (5 bases). CDR3 length: 14 residues. V lost 7 bases, J lost 3 bases, and 15 bases lay in between. Germline lookup yields CDR1 LNHDA and CDR2 SQIVND (reference sequence). The CDR3 protein is CASTSGQGDTEAFF. As DNA, the CDR3 is TGTGCCAGTACCTCGGGGCAGGGAGACACTGAAGCTTTCTTT.

This clone showed up just a few times. The rearrangement joins TRBV10-1 to TRBJ2-7; unclear D gene. Germline values: CDR1 WNHNN, CDR2 SYGVQD (reference sequence). The V end was cut by 4 bases, the J end by 6 bases, with 13 bases between. The CDR3 consists of 13 residues. CDR3 DNA: TGCGCCAGCAGTGTGTCAGCGACCGGCGAGCAGTACTTC. The encoded protein is CASSVSATGEQYF.

CDR3 in DNA: TGTGCCAGCACCCCCGGACTAGCGGGGGACAATGAGCAGTTCTTC. As protein: CASTPGLAGDNEQFF. The rearrangement links TRBV7-3 to TRBJ2-1; 13 bases map to TRBD2. The CDR3 is made up of 15 amino acids. Germline CDR1 is SGHTA and CDR2 is FQGTGA. V gave up 7 bases and J gave up 5 bases; unmatched junction bases: 5.

This chain's CDR3 is CASSEVPGANTGELFF. CDR3 sequence (DNA): TGTGCCAGCAGTGAGGTTCCCGGGGCCAACACCGGGGAGCTGTTTTTT. This sequence joins TRBV6-1 and TRBJ2-2; D is perhaps TRBD1 or TRBD2 (5 bases each). This CDR3 is 16 amino acids long. V lost 3 bases and J lost 2, with 13 bases in between. Germline values: CDR1 MNHNS, CDR2 SASEGT.

Concerning this clone: The junction departs from germline at one end; a sequencing error may be responsible. The chain combines TRBV5-1 with TRBJ1-2; a possible D gene is TRBD1 (5 bases). CDR1 and CDR2 (germline): SGHRS, YFSETQ. The length of the CDR3 is 12 residues. CDR3 sequence (DNA): TGCGCCAGCAGCTTGGAACTTGGGGACTTAGCTTTC. It codes for CASSLELGDLAF.

V is TRBV10-3 and J is TRBJ1-1; 7 bases match TRBD1. This CDR3 has 13 residues. Per the germline V gene, CDR1 is ENHRY and CDR2 is SYGVKD. V dropped 10 bases and J dropped 6; count of bases not matched to a gene: 11. Written as DNA, the CDR3 is TGTGCCACTAAACAGGCAGGGGGGTCTGAAGCTTTCTTT. Translating gives CATKQAGGSEAFF.

V and J are TRBV6-5 and TRBJ2-2; D not resolved. This CDR3 has 12 amino acids. In germline, CDR1 is MNHEY, CDR2 SVGAGI. V lost 5 bases to trimming and J lost 2 bases, with 3 bases between them. The CDR3 DNA sequence: TGTGCCAGCAGTACTAACACCGGGGAGCTGTTTTTT. Protein sequence: CASSTNTGELFF.

V gene TRBV5-1 combines with J gene TRBJ1-6; possibly TRBD1 for D (5 bases). Germline lookup yields CDR1 SGHRS and CDR2 YFSETQ. Trimming cost V 5 bases and J 3 bases, with 9 bases left between them. The CDR3 has 14 amino acids. CDR3 nucleotide sequence: TGCGCCAGCAGTTTCGACAGCTATAATTCACCCCTCCACTTT. Protein: CASSFDSYNSPLHF.

This clone was observed a single time. V and J are TRBV2 and TRBJ2-5; D is unresolved. The J call may be in error: the DNA end matches TRBJ2-7 better. In germline, CDR1 is SNHLY, CDR2 FYNNEI. The CDR3 has 14 residues. As DNA, the CDR3 is TGTGCGACGTTCGAGTCAAGGAGCTCCTACGAGCAGTACTTC. Amino acids: CATFESRSSYEQYF.

The chain links TRBV7-6 to TRBJ2-7; 8 positions agree with TRBD2. In germline, CDR1 is SGHVS, CDR2 FNYEAQ. This CDR3 comprises 17 residues. Trimming removed 1 base from V and 4 bases from J; junction bases left unmatched: 12. CDR3 DNA sequence: TGTGCCAGCAGCTTAGAAGAGTTGGGGACTAGTAAGTACGAGCAGTACTTC. Its protein product is CASSLEELGTSKYEQYF.

V and J are TRBV11-3 and TRBJ2-2, with D perhaps TRBD1 (7 bases). Germline V lookup: CDR1 SGHNT, CDR2 YENEEA. The V end lost 6 bases, the J end lost 4 bases, and 18 bases lay between the germline ends. This CDR3 contains 16 residues. The CDR3 DNA follows: TGTGCCAGCAGTTCTGGAGGGGGCGAGGCCACCGGGGAGCTGTTTTTT. Translation gives CASSSGGGEATGELFF.

This rearrangement joins TRBV7-2 to TRBJ1-2; no firm D call. Deletions cut 2 bases from V and 4 bases from J, with 14 bases between. This CDR3 has 15 amino acids. Germline V gene sequence: CDR1 SGHTA, CDR2 FQGNSA. Written as DNA, the CDR3 is TGTGCCAGCAGCTTATTGGGCAGCTACCTCTATGGCTACACCTTC. The encoded protein is CASSLLGSYLYGYTF.

The genes are TRBV5-4 and TRBJ2-7; D is ambiguous. CDR1 and CDR2 (germline): SGHNT, YYREEE (reference sequence). The V gene lost 4 bases and the J gene lost 4 bases, with 9 bases spanning the gap. CDR3 size: 12 residues. The CDR3 DNA reads TGTGCCAGCAGCCGTGGAGTTTACGAGCAGTACTTC. This sequence encodes CASSRGVYEQYF.

The V call is TRBV28, the J call TRBJ2-7; the match to TRBD1 covers 10 bases. J was trimmed by 6 bases and V by 5 bases; bases with no gene match: 7. The CDR3 contains 14 residues. The germline gives CDR1 MDHEN, CDR2 SYDVKM. CDR3 DNA: TGTGCCAGCAGTCTAGGACAGGGGGGAGTCGAGCAGTACTTC. It codes for CASSLGQGGVEQYF.